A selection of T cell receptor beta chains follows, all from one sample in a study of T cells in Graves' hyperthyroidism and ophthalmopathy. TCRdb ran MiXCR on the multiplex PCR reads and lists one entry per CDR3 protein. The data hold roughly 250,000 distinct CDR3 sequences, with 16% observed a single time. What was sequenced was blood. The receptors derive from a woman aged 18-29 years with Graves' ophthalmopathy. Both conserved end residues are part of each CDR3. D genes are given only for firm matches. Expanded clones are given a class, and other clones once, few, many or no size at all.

CDR3aa: CASSSIPGLANLQETQYF
CDR3nt: TGTGCCAGCAGCTCTATCCCGGGACTAGCGAACCTCCAAGAGACCCAGTACTTC
abundance: many
d_gene: TRBD2
v_gene: TRBV6-2/TRBV6-3
j_gene: TRBJ2-5

CDR3aa: CASSPFMSGAPGGPQHF
CDR3nt: TGTGCCAGCTCACCATTCATGTCAGGGGCGCCCGGTGGTCCCCAGCATTTT
abundance: many
d_gene: NA
v_gene: TRBV18
j_gene: TRBJ1-5

CDR3aa: CASSRALWGGGNEQFF
CDR3nt: TGTGCCAGCAGCCGGGCTTTGTGGGGGGGTGGCAATGAGCAGTTCTTC
abundance: many
d_gene: TRBD2
v_gene: TRBV7-6
j_gene: TRBJ2-1

CDR3aa: CASSAGLATYNEQFF
CDR3nt: TGTGCCAGCAGTGCGGGACTAGCGACCTACAATGAGCAGTTCTTC
abundance: many
d_gene: TRBD2
v_gene: TRBV27
j_gene: TRBJ2-1

CDR3aa: CASSVLGDRGEAFF
CDR3nt: TGTGCCAGCAGTGTTTTGGGAGACAGGGGTGAAGCTTTCTTT
abundance: many
d_gene: TRBD1
v_gene: TRBV27
j_gene: TRBJ1-1

CDR3aa: CASSPLQGGIYNEQFF
CDR3nt: TGTGCCAGCAGCCCACTTCAGGGGGGGATCTACAATGAGCAGTTCTTC
abundance: NA
d_gene: NA
v_gene: TRBV11-2
j_gene: TRBJ2-1

CDR3aa: CASSLTSSSYNEQFF
CDR3nt: TGTGCCAGCAGTCTGACTAGCAGCTCCTACAATGAGCAGTTCTTC
abundance: NA
d_gene: TRBD2
v_gene: TRBV6-1
j_gene: TRBJ2-1

CDR3aa: CASSLVGTGVLGYTF
CDR3nt: TGTGCCAGCAGCTTAGTTGGGACAGGGGTTCTTGGCTACACCTTC
abundance: many
d_gene: TRBD1
v_gene: TRBV7-9
j_gene: TRBJ1-2

CDR3aa: CASSQDLASGSNEQFF
CDR3nt: TGTGCCAGCAGCCAAGATCTTGCTAGCGGGTCCAATGAGCAGTTCTTC
abundance: many
d_gene: TRBD2
v_gene: TRBV3-1
j_gene: TRBJ2-1

CDR3aa: CASSWNRGSYNEQFF
CDR3nt: TGTGCCAGCAGTTGGAACAGGGGATCCTACAATGAGCAGTTCTTC
abundance: NA
d_gene: TRBD1
v_gene: TRBV6-9
j_gene: TRBJ2-1

CDR3aa: CASSVGDREVPQAQYF
CDR3nt: TGTGCCAGCAGCGTAGGGGACAGGGAAGTGCCCCAGGCGCAGTATTTT
abundance: many
d_gene: TRBD1
v_gene: TRBV9
j_gene: TRBJ2-3

CDR3aa: CASSEVRVLGTDTQYF
CDR3nt: TGCGCCAGCAGTGAGGTCCGGGTATTGGGCACAGATACGCAGTATTTT
abundance: many
d_gene: NA
v_gene: TRBV10-1
j_gene: TRBJ2-3

CDR3aa: CASSPTMTDEAFF
CDR3nt: TGTGCCAGCTCACCAACTATGACAGATGAAGCTTTCTTT
abundance: many
d_gene: NA
v_gene: TRBV18
j_gene: TRBJ1-1

CDR3aa: CASSLEGAGRDEKLFF
CDR3nt: TGTGCCAGCAGCTTGGAGGGGGCTGGGAGGGATGAAAAACTGTTTTTT
abundance: many
d_gene: TRBD1
v_gene: TRBV5-5
j_gene: TRBJ1-4

CDR3aa: CASSRGEGEKLFF
CDR3nt: TGCGCCAGCAGCAGGGGAGAAGGGGAAAAACTGTTTTTT
abundance: many
d_gene: NA
v_gene: TRBV5-1
j_gene: TRBJ1-4

CDR3aa: CASSSFERPQETQYF
CDR3nt: TGTGCCAGCAGTTCGTTTGAGCGCCCCCAAGAGACCCAGTACTTC
abundance: many
d_gene: NA
v_gene: TRBV28
j_gene: TRBJ2-5

CDR3aa: CASTRDIEHTGELFF
CDR3nt: TGCGCCAGCACCCGGGACATCGAACACACCGGGGAGCTGTTTTTT
abundance: many
d_gene: NA
v_gene: TRBV10-2
j_gene: TRBJ2-2

CDR3aa: CASSFIGNYGYTF
CDR3nt: TGTGCCAGCAGCTTTATAGGGAACTATGGCTACACCTTC
abundance: many
d_gene: NA
v_gene: TRBV7-9
j_gene: TRBJ1-2

CDR3aa: CASSQPLAAGELFF
CDR3nt: TGTGCCAGCAGCCAACCCCTAGCGGCCGGGGAGCTGTTTTTT
abundance: many
d_gene: TRBD2
v_gene: TRBV3-1
j_gene: TRBJ2-2

CDR3aa: CASSLRGGVAKNIQYF
CDR3nt: TGTGCCAGCAGCTTAAGGGGAGGGGTAGCCAAAAACATTCAGTACTTC
abundance: many
d_gene: TRBD2
v_gene: TRBV7-2
j_gene: TRBJ2-4

CDR3aa: CASSVYGGAGQETQYF
CDR3nt: TGTGCCAGCAGCGTCTATGGGGGGGCAGGACAAGAGACCCAGTACTTC
abundance: few
d_gene: NA
v_gene: TRBV9
j_gene: TRBJ2-5

CDR3aa: CASSRLAGGRGEQFF
CDR3nt: TGTGCCAGCAGTAGACTAGCGGGAGGGCGTGGTGAGCAGTTCTTC
abundance: NA
d_gene: TRBD2
v_gene: TRBV2
j_gene: TRBJ2-1

CDR3aa: CASSPGLAGGPGDEQFF
CDR3nt: TGTGCCAGCAGTCCGGGACTAGCGGGGGGGCCTGGGGATGAGCAGTTCTTC
abundance: many
d_gene: TRBD2
v_gene: TRBV27
j_gene: TRBJ2-1

CDR3aa: CASSISWLAGHYNEQFF
CDR3nt: TGTGCCAGTAGTATAAGTTGGCTAGCGGGGCACTACAATGAGCAGTTCTTC
abundance: NA
d_gene: TRBD2
v_gene: TRBV19
j_gene: TRBJ2-1

CDR3aa: CASSLASGRIFYEQYF
CDR3nt: TGTGCCAGCAGCTTAGCTAGCGGGAGAATTTTTTACGAGCAGTACTTC
abundance: many
d_gene: TRBD2
v_gene: TRBV7-2
j_gene: TRBJ2-7

CDR3aa: CSARAGGPEETQYF
CDR3nt: TGCAGTGCTAGGGCGGGGGGGCCGGAGGAGACCCAGTACTTC
abundance: NA
d_gene: TRBD2
v_gene: TRBV20-1
j_gene: TRBJ2-5

CDR3aa: CSARYRGTDEAFF
CDR3nt: TGCAGTGCTAGGTATAGGGGGACTGACGAAGCTTTCTTT
abundance: NA
d_gene: NA
v_gene: TRBV20-1
j_gene: TRBJ1-1

CDR3aa: CSARDLAGANEQFF
CDR3nt: TGCAGTGCTAGAGATCTAGCGGGAGCCAATGAGCAGTTCTTC
abundance: many
d_gene: TRBD2
v_gene: TRBV20-1
j_gene: TRBJ2-1

CDR3aa: CASSPGGTQYF
CDR3nt: TGTGCCAGCAGCCCAGGAGGGACCCAGTACTTC
abundance: many
d_gene: NA
v_gene: TRBV7-2
j_gene: TRBJ2-5

CDR3aa: CASSDLRDSGANVLTF
CDR3nt: TGTGCCAGCAGTGACCTCAGGGACTCTGGGGCCAACGTCCTGACTTTC
abundance: many
d_gene: NA
v_gene: TRBV2
j_gene: TRBJ2-6

CDR3aa: CASNLASGSGEQYF
CDR3nt: TGTGCCAGCAACCTAGCTAGCGGGAGTGGTGAGCAGTACTTC
abundance: many
d_gene: TRBD2
v_gene: TRBV7-2
j_gene: TRBJ2-7

CDR3aa: CASSVRQGARTEAFF
CDR3nt: TGTGCCAGCAGCGTACGACAGGGGGCTCGCACTGAAGCTTTCTTT
abundance: many
d_gene: TRBD1
v_gene: TRBV5-8
j_gene: TRBJ1-1

CDR3aa: CAIGSDLPYEQYF
CDR3nt: TGTGCCATCGGGTCGGACTTACCGTACGAGCAGTACTTC
abundance: many
d_gene: NA
v_gene: TRBV10-3
j_gene: TRBJ2-7

CDR3aa: CASSTGPGNTIYF
CDR3nt: TGTGCCAGCAGTACAGGGCCTGGAAACACCATATATTTT
abundance: many
d_gene: NA
v_gene: TRBV28
j_gene: TRBJ1-3

CDR3aa: CSAKSLLAGVGDTQYF
CDR3nt: TGCAGTGCTAAGAGCCTACTAGCGGGAGTGGGGGATACGCAGTATTTT
abundance: NA
d_gene: TRBD2
v_gene: TRBV20-1
j_gene: TRBJ2-3

CDR3aa: CATSRWDRESGEQFF
CDR3nt: TGTGCCACCAGCAGATGGGACAGGGAATCGGGCGAGCAGTTCTTC
abundance: many
d_gene: TRBD1
v_gene: TRBV15
j_gene: TRBJ2-1

CDR3aa: CASSPGTSALEQYF
CDR3nt: TGCGCCAGCAGCCCCGGGACTAGCGCCCTCGAGCAGTACTTC
abundance: once
d_gene: TRBD2
v_gene: TRBV4-1
j_gene: TRBJ2-7

CDR3aa: CASTLGMRRADTQYF
CDR3nt: TGTGCCAGCACCCTAGGTATGAGAAGGGCAGATACGCAGTATTTT
abundance: NA
d_gene: NA
v_gene: TRBV7-2
j_gene: TRBJ2-3

CDR3aa: CASSLSPNYEQYF
CDR3nt: TGTGCCAGCAGCTTATCACCCAACTACGAGCAGTACTTC
abundance: many
d_gene: NA
v_gene: TRBV13
j_gene: TRBJ2-7

CDR3aa: CSATRIPEYGYTF
CDR3nt: TGCAGTGCTACTCGGATCCCGGAGTATGGCTACACCTTC
abundance: NA
d_gene: NA
v_gene: TRBV20-1
j_gene: TRBJ1-2

CDR3aa: CASSPDKLSYEQYF
CDR3nt: TGTGCCAGCAGCCCAGACAAGTTATCCTACGAGCAGTACTTC
abundance: many
d_gene: NA
v_gene: TRBV7-2
j_gene: TRBJ2-7